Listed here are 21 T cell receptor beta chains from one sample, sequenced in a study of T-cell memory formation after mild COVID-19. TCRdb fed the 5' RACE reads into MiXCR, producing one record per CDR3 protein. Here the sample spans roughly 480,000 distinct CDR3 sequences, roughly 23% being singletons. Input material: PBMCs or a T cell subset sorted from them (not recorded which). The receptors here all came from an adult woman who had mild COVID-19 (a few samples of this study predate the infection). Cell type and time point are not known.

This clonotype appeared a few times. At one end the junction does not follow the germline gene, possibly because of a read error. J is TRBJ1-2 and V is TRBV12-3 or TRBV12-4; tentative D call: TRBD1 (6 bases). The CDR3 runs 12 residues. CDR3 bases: TGTGCCAGCAGTCTAGCCAGGGGAGGCTACACCTTC. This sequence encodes CASSLARGGYTF.

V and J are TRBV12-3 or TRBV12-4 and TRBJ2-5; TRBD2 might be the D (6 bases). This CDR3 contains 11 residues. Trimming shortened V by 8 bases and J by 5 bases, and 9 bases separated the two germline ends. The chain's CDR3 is CASGGFETQYF. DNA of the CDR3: TGTGCCAGCGGGGGGTTTGAGACCCAGTACTTC.

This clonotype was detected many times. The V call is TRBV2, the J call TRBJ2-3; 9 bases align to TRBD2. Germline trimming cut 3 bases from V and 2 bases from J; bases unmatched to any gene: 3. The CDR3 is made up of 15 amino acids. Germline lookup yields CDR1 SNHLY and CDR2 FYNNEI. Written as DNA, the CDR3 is TGTGCCAGCAGTGATGGGACTAGCCCCACAGATACGCAGTATTTT. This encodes CASSDGTSPTDTQYF.

CDR3 in DNA: TGTGCCAGCAGTCTAGGGGGCTTTGGCTACACCTTC. Protein sequence: CASSLGGFGYTF. The gene calls are TRBV12-3 or TRBV12-4 and TRBJ1-2, with TRBD1 matching 7 bases. The CDR3 has 12 residues. V lost 5 bases to trimming and J lost 7 bases; unmatched junction nucleotides: 4.

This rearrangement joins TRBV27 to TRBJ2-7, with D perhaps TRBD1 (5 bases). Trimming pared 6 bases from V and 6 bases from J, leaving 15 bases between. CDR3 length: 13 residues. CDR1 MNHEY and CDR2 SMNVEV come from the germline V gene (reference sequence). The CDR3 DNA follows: TGTGCCAGCAGGGTAAGGGGATCGAGCGAGCAGTACTTC. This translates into CASRVRGSSEQYF.

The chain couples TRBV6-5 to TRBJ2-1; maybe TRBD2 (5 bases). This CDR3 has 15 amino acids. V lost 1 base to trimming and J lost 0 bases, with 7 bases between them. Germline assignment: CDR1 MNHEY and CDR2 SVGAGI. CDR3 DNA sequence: TGTGCCAGCAGTTACTTGGGGAGCTCCTACAATGAGCAGTTCTTC. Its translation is CASSYLGSSYNEQFF.

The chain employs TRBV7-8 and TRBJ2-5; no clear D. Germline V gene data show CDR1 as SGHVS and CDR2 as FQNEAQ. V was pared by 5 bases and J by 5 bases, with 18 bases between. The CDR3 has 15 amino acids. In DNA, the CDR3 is TGTGCCAGCAGCCCGAGGCTAACGGGCCCGGAGACCCAGTACTTC. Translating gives CASSPRLTGPETQYF.

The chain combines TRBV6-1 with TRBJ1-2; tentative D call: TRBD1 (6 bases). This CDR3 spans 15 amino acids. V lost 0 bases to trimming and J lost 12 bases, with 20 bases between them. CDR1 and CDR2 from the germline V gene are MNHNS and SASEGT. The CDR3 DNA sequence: TGTGCCAGCAGTGAAGCGTGGGACAACCTTGGGGGAAACACCTTC. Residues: CASSEAWDNLGGNTF.

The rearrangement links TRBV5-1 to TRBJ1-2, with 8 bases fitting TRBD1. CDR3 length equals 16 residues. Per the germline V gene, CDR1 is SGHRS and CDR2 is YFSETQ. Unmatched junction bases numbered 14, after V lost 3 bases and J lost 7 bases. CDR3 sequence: CASSSEETGGMAGYTF. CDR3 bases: TGCGCCAGCAGCTCGGAGGAAACAGGGGGAATGGCTGGCTACACCTTC.

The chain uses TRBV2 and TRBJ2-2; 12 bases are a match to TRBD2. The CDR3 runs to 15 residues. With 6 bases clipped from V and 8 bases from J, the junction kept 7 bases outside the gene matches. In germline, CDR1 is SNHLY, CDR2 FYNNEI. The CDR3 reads CASSGLAGTAGELFF. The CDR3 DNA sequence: TGTGCCAGCAGCGGACTAGCGGGGACCGCTGGGGAGCTGTTTTTT.

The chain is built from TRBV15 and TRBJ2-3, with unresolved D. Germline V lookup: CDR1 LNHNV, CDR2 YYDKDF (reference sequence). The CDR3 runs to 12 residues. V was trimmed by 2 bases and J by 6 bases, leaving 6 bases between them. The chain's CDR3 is CATSRPLDTQYF. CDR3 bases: TGTGCCACCAGCAGACCCTTGGATACGCAGTATTTT.

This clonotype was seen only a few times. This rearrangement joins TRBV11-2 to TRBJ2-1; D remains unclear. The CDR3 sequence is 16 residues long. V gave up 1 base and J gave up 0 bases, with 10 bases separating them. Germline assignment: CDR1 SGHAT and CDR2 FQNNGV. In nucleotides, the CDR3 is TGTGCCAGCAGCTTAGGACGCTTCAGCTCCTACAATGAGCAGTTCTTC. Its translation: CASSLGRFSSYNEQFF.

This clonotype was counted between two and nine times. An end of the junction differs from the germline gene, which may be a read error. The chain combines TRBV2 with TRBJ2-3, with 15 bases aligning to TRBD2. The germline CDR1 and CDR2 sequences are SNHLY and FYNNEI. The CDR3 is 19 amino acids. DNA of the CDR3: TGTGCCAGCAGCCTCGGACTAGCGGGGGGGCCGGATAGCGCGGATACGCAGTGTTTT. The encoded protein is CASSLGLAGGPDSADTQCF.

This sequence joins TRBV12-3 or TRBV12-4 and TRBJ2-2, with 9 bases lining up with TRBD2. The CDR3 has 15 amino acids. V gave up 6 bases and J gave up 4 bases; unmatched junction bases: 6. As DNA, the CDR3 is TGTGCCAGCAGGGGAGCGGGGGGTTCCACCGGGGAGCTGTTTTTT. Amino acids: CASRGAGGSTGELFF.

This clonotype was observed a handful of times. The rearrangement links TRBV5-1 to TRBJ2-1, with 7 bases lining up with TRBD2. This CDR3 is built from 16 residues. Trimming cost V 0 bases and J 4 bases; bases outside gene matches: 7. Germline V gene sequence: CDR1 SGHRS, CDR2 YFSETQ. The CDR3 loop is CASSLVLASGYNEQFF. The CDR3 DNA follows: TGCGCCAGCAGCTTGGTCTTGGCTAGCGGATACAATGAGCAGTTCTTC.

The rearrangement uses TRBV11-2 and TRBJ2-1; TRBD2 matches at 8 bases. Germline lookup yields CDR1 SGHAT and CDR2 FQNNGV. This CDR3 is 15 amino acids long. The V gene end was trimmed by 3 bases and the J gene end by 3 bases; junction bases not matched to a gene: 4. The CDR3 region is CASSFSTSDYNEQFF. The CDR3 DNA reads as TGTGCCAGCAGCTTTTCGACTAGCGACTACAATGAGCAGTTCTTC.

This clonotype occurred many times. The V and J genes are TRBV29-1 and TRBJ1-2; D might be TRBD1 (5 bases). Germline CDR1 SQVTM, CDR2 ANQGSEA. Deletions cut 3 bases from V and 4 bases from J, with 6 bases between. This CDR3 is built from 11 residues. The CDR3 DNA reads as TGCAGCGTTGACAGGGCCTATGGCTACACCTTC. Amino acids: CSVDRAYGYTF.

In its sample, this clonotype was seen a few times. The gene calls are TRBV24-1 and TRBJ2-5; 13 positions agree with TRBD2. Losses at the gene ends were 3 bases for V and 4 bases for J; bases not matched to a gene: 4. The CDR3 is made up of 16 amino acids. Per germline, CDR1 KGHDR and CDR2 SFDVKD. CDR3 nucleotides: TGTGCCACCAGTGATCCGCGGACTAGCGGGGGAGAGACCCAGTACTTC. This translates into CATSDPRTSGGETQYF.

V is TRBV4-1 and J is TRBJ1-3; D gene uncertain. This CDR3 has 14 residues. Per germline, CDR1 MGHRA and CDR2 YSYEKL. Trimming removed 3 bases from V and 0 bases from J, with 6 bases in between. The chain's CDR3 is CASSHGDSGNTIYF. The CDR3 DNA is TGCGCCAGCAGCCACGGAGACTCTGGAAACACCATATATTTT.

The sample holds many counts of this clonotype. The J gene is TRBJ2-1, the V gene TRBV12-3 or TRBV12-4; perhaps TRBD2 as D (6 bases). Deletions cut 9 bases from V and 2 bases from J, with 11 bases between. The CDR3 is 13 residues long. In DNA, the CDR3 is TGTGCCAGTCGGACTACTCCCTACAATGAGCAGTTCTTC. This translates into CASRTTPYNEQFF.

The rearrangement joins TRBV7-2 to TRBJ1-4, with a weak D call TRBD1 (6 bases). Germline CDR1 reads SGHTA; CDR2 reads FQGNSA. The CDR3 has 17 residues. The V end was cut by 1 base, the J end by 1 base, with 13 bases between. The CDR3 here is CASSLVARGVTNEKLFF. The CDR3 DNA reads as TGTGCCAGCAGCTTAGTTGCCAGGGGAGTAACTAATGAAAAACTGTTTTTT.